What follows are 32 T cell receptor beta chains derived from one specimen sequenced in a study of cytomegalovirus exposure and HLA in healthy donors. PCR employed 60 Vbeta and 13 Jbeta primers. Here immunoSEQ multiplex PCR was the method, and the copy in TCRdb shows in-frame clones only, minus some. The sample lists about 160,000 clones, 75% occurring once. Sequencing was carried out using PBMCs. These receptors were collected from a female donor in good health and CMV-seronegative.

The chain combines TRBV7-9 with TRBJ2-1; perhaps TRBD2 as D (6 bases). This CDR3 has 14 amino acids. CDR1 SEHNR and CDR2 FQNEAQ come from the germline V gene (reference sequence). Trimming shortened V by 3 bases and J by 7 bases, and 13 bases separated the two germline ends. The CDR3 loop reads CASSFALSGNEQFF. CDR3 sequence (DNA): TGTGCCAGCAGCTTTGCCCTTAGCGGAAATGAGCAGTTCTTC. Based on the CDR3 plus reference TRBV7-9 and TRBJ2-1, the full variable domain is DTGVSQNPRHKITKRGQNVTFRCDPISEHNRLYWYRQTLGQGPEFLTYFQNEAQLEKSRLLSDRFSAERPKGSFSTLEIQRTEQGDSAMYLCASSFALSGNEQFFGPGTRLTVL.

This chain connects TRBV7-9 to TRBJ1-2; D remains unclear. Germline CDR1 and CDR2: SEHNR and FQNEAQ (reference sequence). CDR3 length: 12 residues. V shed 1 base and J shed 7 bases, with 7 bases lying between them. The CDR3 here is CASSLVISGYTF. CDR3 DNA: TGTGCCAGCAGCTTAGTCATTAGTGGCTACACCTTC. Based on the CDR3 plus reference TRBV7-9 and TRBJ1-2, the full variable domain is DTGVSQNPRHKITKRGQNVTFRCDPISEHNRLYWYRQTLGQGPEFLTYFQNEAQLEKSRLLSDRFSAERPKGSFSTLEIQRTEQGDSAMYLCASSLVISGYTFGSGTRLTVV.

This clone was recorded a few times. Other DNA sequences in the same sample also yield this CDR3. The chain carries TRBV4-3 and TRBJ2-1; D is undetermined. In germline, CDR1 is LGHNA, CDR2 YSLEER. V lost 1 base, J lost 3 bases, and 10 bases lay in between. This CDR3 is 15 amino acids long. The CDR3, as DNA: TGCGCCAGCAGCCAAGGCCAAGGAGACTACAATGAGCAGTTCTTC. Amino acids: CASSQGQGDYNEQFF.

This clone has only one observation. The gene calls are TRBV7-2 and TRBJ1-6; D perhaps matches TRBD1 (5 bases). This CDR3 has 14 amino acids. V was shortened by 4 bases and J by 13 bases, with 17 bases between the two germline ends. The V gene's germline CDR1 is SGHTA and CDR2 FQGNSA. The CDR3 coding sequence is TGTGCCAGCAGCTCCTCGGGGACTGTTTTCCCCCTCCACTTT. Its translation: CASSSSGTVFPLHF.

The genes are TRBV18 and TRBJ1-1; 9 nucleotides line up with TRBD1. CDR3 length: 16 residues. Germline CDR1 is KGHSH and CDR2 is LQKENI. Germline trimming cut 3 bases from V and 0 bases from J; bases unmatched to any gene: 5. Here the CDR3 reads CASSPQNRGLNTEAFF. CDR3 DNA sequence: TGTGCCAGCTCACCCCAAAACAGGGGGCTGAACACTGAAGCTTTCTTT.

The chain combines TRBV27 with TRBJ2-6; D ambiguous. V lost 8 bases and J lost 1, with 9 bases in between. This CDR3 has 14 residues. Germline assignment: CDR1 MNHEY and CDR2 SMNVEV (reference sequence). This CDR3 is CASAPGSGANVLTF. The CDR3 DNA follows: TGTGCCAGCGCCCCGGGTTCTGGGGCCAACGTCCTGACTTTC. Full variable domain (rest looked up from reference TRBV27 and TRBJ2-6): EAQVTQNPRYLITVTGKKLTVTCSQNMNHEYMSWYRQDPGLGLRQIYYSMNVEVTDKGDVPEGYKVSRKEKRNFPLILESPSPNQTSLYFCASAPGSGANVLTFGAGSRLTVL.

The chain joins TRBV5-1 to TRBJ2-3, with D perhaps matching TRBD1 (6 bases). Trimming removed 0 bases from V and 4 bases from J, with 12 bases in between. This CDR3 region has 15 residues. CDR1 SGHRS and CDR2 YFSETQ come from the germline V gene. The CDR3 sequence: CASSLGDRSADTQYF. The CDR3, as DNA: TGCGCCAGCAGCTTGGGCGACAGGAGCGCAGATACGCAGTATTTT.

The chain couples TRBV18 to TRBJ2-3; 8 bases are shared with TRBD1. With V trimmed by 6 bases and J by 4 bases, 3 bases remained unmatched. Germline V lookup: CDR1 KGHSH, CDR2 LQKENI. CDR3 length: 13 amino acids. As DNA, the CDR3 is TGTGCCAGCTCCCCAGGGGGCCCAGATACGCAGTATTTT. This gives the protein CASSPGGPDTQYF.

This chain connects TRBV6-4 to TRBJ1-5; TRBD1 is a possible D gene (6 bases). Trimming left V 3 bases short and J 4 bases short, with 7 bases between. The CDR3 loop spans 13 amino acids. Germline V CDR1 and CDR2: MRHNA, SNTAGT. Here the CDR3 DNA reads TGTGCCAGCAGTGAGGGGGCTAATCAGCCCCAGCATTTT. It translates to CASSEGANQPQHF.

CDR3 in DNA: TGTGCCAGCAGAGGGCAGGGCACGCATGGCTACACCTTC. This encodes CASRGQGTHGYTF. The genes are TRBV6-5 and TRBJ1-2; the D gene is possibly TRBD1 (5 bases). The CDR3 totals 13 residues. With 6 bases removed from V and 6 bases from J, the gap between germline ends came to 14 bases. Looked up from germline, CDR1 is MNHEY and CDR2 is SVGAGI.

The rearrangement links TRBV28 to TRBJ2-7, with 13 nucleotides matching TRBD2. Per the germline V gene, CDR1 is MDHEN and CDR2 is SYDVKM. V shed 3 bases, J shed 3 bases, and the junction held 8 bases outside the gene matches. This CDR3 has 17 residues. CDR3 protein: CASSLDYRTSGSYEQYF. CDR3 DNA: TGTGCCAGCAGTTTGGACTATCGGACTAGCGGGAGCTACGAGCAGTACTTC.

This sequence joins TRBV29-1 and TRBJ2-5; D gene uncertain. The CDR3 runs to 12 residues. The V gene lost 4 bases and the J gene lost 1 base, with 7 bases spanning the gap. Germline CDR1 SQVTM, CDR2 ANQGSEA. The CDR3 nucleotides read TGCAGCGTTGGTAACTTCCAAGAGACCCAGTACTTC. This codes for CSVGNFQETQYF.

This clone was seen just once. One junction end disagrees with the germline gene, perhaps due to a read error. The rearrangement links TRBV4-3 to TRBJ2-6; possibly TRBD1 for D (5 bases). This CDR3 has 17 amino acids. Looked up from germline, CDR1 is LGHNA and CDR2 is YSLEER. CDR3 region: CASSQQTVSAGANGLTF. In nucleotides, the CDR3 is TGCGCCAGCAGCCAACAGACAGTGTCGGCTGGGGCCAACGGCCTGACTTTC.

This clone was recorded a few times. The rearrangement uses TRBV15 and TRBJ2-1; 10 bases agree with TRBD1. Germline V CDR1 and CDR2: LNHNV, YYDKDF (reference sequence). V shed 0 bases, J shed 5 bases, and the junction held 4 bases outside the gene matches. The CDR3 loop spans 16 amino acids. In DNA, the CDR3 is TGTGCCACCAGCAGAGATAGGGACAGGGGTAACAATGAGCAGTTCTTC. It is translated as CATSRDRDRGNNEQFF.

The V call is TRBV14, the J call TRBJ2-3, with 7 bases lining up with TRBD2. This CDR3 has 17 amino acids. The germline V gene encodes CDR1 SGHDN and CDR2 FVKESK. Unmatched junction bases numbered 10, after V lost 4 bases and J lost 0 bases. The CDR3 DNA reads TGTGCCAGCAGCCGTTTGACGGGAGGACGTAGCACAGATACGCAGTATTTT. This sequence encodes CASSRLTGGRSTDTQYF.

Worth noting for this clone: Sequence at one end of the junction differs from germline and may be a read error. CDR3: CASSDGRLSSGDTIYF. In DNA form, the CDR3 reads TGTGCCAGCAGCGACGGCAGATTAAGCTCTGGAGACACCATATATTTT. V usage is TRBV7-9 and J usage is TRBJ1-3; unclear D gene. Germline V gives CDR1 SEHNR, CDR2 FQNEAQ (reference sequence). The length of the CDR3 is 16 residues.

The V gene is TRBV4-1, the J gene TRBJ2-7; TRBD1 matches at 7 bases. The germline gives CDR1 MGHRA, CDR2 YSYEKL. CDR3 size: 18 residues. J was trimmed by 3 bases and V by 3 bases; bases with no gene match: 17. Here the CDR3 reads CASSQGLGTGTANYEQYF. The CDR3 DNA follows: TGCGCCAGCAGCCAGGGCCTGGGGACGGGGACAGCGAACTACGAGCAGTACTTC.

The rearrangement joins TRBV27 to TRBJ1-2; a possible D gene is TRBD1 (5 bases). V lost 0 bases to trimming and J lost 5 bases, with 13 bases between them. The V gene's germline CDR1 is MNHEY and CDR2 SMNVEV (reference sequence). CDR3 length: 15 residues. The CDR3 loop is CASSLSSTGRYGYTF. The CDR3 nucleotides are TGTGCCAGCAGTTTATCTAGCACAGGCCGATATGGCTACACCTTC.

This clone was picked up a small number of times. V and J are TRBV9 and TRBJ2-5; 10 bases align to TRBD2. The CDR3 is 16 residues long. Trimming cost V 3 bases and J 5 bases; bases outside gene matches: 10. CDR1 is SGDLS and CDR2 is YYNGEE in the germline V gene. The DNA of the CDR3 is TGTGCCAGCAGCGAGCGAAGTAGCGGGAGGAGGGAGACCCAGTACTTC. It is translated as CASSERSSGRRETQYF.

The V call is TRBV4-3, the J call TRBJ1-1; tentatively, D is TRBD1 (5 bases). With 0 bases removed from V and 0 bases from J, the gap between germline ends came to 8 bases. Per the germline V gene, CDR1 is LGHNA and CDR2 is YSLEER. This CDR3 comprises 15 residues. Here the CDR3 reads CASSQDWDLNTEAFF. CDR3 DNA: TGCGCCAGCAGCCAAGATTGGGACTTGAACACTGAAGCTTTCTTT.

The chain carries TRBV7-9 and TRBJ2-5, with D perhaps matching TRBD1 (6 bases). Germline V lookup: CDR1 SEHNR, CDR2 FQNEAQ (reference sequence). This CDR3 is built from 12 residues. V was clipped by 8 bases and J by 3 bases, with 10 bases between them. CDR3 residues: CASRTAEETQYF. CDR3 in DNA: TGTGCCAGCCGGACAGCGGAAGAGACCCAGTACTTC.

The CDR3 here is CASSRGNTEAFF. Here the CDR3 DNA reads TGTGCCAGTAGTCGGGGGAACACTGAAGCTTTCTTT. V usage is TRBV19 and J usage is TRBJ1-1; D is uncertain. The CDR3 runs 12 residues. Germline V gene sequence: CDR1 LNHDA, CDR2 SQIVND (reference sequence). Trimming took off 5 bases at V and 1 base at J, with 5 bases between the two ends. Full variable domain (missing parts from reference TRBV19 and TRBJ1-1): DGGITQSPKYLFRKEGQNVTLSCEQNLNHDAMYWYRQDPGQGLRLIYYSQIVNDFQKGDIAEGYSVSREKKESFPLTVTSAQKNPTAFYLCASSRGNTEAFFGQGTRLTVV.

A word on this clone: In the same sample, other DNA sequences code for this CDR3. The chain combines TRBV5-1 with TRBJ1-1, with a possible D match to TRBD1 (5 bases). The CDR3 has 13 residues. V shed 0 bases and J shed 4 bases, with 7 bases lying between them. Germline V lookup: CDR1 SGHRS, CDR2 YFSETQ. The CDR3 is CASSLDRGTEAFF. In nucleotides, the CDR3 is TGCGCCAGCAGCTTGGATAGGGGCACTGAAGCTTTCTTT.

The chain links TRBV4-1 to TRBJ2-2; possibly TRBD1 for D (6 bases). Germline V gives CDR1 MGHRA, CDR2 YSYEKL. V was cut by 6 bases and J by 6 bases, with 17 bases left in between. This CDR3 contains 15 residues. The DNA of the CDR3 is TGCGCCAGCAGTCTTAACAATCAGGGGTCCGGGGAGCTGTTTTTT. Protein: CASSLNNQGSGELFF.

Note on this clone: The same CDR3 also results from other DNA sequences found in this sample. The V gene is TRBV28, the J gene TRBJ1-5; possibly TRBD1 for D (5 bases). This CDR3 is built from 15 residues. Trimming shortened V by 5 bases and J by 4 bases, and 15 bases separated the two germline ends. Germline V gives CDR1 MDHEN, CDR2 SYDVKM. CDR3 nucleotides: TGTGCCAGCAGTCCTACGGGACTGATTAATCAGCCCCAGCATTTT. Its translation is CASSPTGLINQPQHF.

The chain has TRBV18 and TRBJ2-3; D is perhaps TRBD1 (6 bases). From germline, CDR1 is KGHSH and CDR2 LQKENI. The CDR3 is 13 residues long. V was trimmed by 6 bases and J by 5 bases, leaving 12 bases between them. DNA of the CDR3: TGTGCCAGCTCGGCAGGGGCGGAAGATACGCAGTATTTT. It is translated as CASSAGAEDTQYF.

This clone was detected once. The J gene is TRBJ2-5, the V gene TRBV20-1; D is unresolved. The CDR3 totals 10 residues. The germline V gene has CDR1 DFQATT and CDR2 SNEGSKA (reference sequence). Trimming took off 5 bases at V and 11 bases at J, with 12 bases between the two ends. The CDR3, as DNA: TGCAGTGCTGGAAGAGGCCAGCAGTACTTC. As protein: CSAGRGQQYF.

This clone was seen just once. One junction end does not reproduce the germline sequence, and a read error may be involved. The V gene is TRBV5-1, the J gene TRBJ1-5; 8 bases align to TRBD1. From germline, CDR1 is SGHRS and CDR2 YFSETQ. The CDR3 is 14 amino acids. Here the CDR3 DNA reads TGCGCCAGCAGCAAGGGGACAGGCAATCAGTCCCAGCATTTT. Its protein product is CASSKGTGNQSQHF.

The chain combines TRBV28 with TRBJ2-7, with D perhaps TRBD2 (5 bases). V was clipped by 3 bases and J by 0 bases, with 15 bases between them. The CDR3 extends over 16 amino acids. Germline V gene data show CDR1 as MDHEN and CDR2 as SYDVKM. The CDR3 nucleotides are TGTGCCAGCAGTTTGTTCGGGCGGGCTAGCTCCTACGAGCAGTACTTC. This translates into CASSLFGRASSYEQYF.

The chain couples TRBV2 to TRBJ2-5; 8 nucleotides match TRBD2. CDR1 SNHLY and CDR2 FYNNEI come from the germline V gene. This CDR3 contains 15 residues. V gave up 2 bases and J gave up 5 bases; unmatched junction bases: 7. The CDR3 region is CASSERKAGGETQYF. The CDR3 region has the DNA TGTGCCAGCAGTGAAAGGAAGGCGGGAGGCGAGACCCAGTACTTC.

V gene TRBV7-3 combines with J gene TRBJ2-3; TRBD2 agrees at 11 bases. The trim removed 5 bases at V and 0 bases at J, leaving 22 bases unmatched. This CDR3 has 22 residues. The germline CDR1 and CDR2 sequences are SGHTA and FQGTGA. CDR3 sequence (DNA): TGTGCCAGCAGCCCGTGTAAGGGGGCTAGCGGGAGGACCCGTAAGAGCACAGATACGCAGTATTTT. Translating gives CASSPCKGASGRTRKSTDTQYF.

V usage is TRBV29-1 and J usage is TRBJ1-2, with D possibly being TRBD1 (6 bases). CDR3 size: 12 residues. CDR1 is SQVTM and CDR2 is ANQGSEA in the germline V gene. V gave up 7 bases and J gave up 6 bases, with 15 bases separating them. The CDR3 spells CSAWTVLDGYTF. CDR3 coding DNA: TGCAGCGCTTGGACAGTTTTGGATGGCTACACCTTC.